These 11 T cell receptor beta chains were sequenced from one sample in a study of OX40 agonist ivuxolimab in advanced cancers. TCRdb keeps only in-frame clones here, not all; method: immunoSEQ multiplex PCR. The sample yields roughly 70,000 clones, 80% to 85% seen once. The input for sequencing was CD4+ or CD8+ T cells sorted from blood, taken in a trial of the OX40 agonist ivuxolimab. These receptors originate from an adult with an advanced solid tumor such as melanoma, head and neck, liver or kidney cancer.

This chain joins TRBV2 and TRBJ2-7, with D uncertain. Trimming shortened V by 3 bases and J by 6 bases, and 6 bases separated the two germline ends. The CDR3 consists of 11 residues. From germline, CDR1 is SNHLY and CDR2 FYNNEI. The CDR3 DNA sequence: TGTGCCAGCAGTGAGACGGGCGAGCAGTACTTC. Translating gives CASSETGEQYF.

V gene TRBV15 combines with J gene TRBJ2-1; no clear D gene. Trimming took off 5 bases at V and 10 bases at J, with 21 bases between the two ends. CDR3 size: 15 residues. The germline gives CDR1 LNHNV, CDR2 YYDKDF (reference sequence). The CDR3 DNA sequence: TGTGCCACCAGCCCTCTGGACGTACCTCCGGACGAGCAGTTCTTC. Its translation: CATSPLDVPPDEQFF.

This chain connects TRBV19 to TRBJ2-1, with 8 bases fitting TRBD2. Germline V gene data show CDR1 as LNHDA and CDR2 as SQIVND (reference sequence). V lost 1 base to trimming and J lost 5 bases; unmatched junction nucleotides: 7. This CDR3 has 16 amino acids. CDR3 residues: CASSIVGGGLDNEQFF. The CDR3 DNA follows: TGTGCCAGTAGTATAGTCGGGGGGGGCCTGGACAATGAGCAGTTCTTC.

This clone was observed once. Other nucleotide sequences from this sample produce the same CDR3. The chain has TRBV18 and TRBJ1-2; 7 bases align to TRBD1. Germline CDR1 reads KGHSH; CDR2 reads LQKENI. The V and J ends lost 3 bases and 5 bases, in that order; junction bases with no gene match: 3. The CDR3 extends over 13 amino acids. The CDR3 sequence is CASSPDRDYGYTF. The DNA for the CDR3 is TGTGCCAGCTCACCTGACAGGGATTATGGCTACACCTTC.

This chain connects TRBV18 to TRBJ1-2, with 8 bases that match TRBD1. The V gene end was trimmed by 3 bases and the J gene end by 7 bases; junction bases not matched to a gene: 1. The V gene's germline CDR1 is KGHSH and CDR2 LQKENI. The CDR3 is made up of 12 amino acids. CDR3 in DNA: TGTGCCAGCTCACCGGACAGGGCTGGCTACACCTTC. This encodes CASSPDRAGYTF.

The chain couples TRBV5-1 to TRBJ2-7; D uncertain. Germline-derived CDR1 and CDR2 are SGHRS and YFSETQ. This CDR3 spans 12 amino acids. V lost 4 bases, J lost 3 bases, and 8 bases lay in between. CDR3 coding DNA: TGCGCCAGCAGCACCCTATGCTACGAGCAGTACGTC. It encodes CASSTLCYEQYV.

This chain uses TRBV6-5 with TRBJ1-1; no definite D call. The CDR3 loop spans 15 amino acids. The germline V gene encodes CDR1 MNHEY and CDR2 SVGAGI. Trimming pared 0 bases from V and 2 bases from J, leaving 10 bases between. The chain's CDR3 is CASSYSRLHNTEAFF. In nucleotides, the CDR3 is TGTGCCAGCAGTTACTCGCGACTTCACAACACTGAAGCTTTCTTT.

The chain combines TRBV5-1 with TRBJ2-2, with 7 bases identical to TRBD1. The CDR3 has 16 amino acids. J was trimmed by 0 bases and V by 3 bases; bases with no gene match: 5. From germline, CDR1 is SGHRS and CDR2 YFSETQ. DNA of the CDR3: TGCGCCAGCAGCTCGATAGGGGGCGCGAACACCGGGGAGCTGTTTTTT. Amino acids: CASSSIGGANTGELFF.

V is TRBV5-1 and J is TRBJ1-1, with a weak D call TRBD1 (6 bases). Trimming took 1 base from V and 5 from J, leaving 18 bases between them. The CDR3 has 16 residues. CDR1 and CDR2 (germline): SGHRS, YFSETQ. The CDR3 protein is CASSLYFSGARTEAFF. CDR3 coding DNA: TGCGCCAGCAGCTTGTATTTTTCAGGGGCAAGAACTGAAGCTTTCTTT. Filled out from reference TRBV5-1 and TRBJ1-1, the complete variable domain reads KAGVTQTPRYLIKTRGQQVTLSCSPISGHRSVSWYQQTPGQGLQFLFEYFSETQRNKGNFPGRFSGRQFSNSRSEMNVSTLELGDSALYLCASSLYFSGARTEAFFGQGTRLTVV.

The chain recombines TRBV2 with TRBJ1-5; 7 nucleotides align to TRBD1. V gave up 6 bases and J gave up 6 bases; unmatched junction bases: 8. Germline V lookup: CDR1 SNHLY, CDR2 FYNNEI. The CDR3 extends over 14 amino acids. CDR3 nucleotides: TGTGCCAGCAGGCCTACAGGGGACGGTCAGCCCCAGCATTTT. Its translation: CASRPTGDGQPQHF.

This chain links TRBV11-2 with TRBJ1-1; 8 bases are a match to TRBD1. This CDR3 contains 16 residues. With 1 base clipped from V and 0 bases from J, the junction kept 4 bases outside the gene matches. CDR1 is SGHAT, CDR2 FQNNGV, per germline. This CDR3 reads CASSLGQGIMNTEAFF. CDR3 in DNA: TGTGCCAGCAGCTTAGGACAGGGGATCATGAACACTGAAGCTTTCTTT.